The rows below give T cell receptor beta chains drawn from one sample of a study of CXCR3-negative and CXCR3-positive naive CD8 T cells. TCRdb reworked the 5' RACE reads into one entry per CDR3 protein, no DNA. The sample totals around 26,000 distinct CDR3 sequences; its top ten clones hold about 3%. Sequenced input: naive CXCR3- CD8+ T cells from blood. These TCRs come from a human donor in good health. Some clones in this sample may be carry-over from other donors' samples. The CDR3 runs from the conserved cysteine through the conserved F or W. Where a row states a size, it is once, few, many or the class of an expanded clone; other rows omit it.

CDR3aa	abundance	v_gene	j_gene
CASSSGSGPTSYEQYF	-	TRBV7-6	TRBJ2-7
CASSLGVYYSF	-	TRBV12-3/TRBV12-4	TRBJ2-1
CASSWTDRTYEQYF	medium-sized	TRBV5-1	TRBJ2-7
CASSFGDLSVYEQYF	-	TRBV7-2	TRBJ2-7
CSVSVVATNEKLFF	-	TRBV29-1	TRBJ1-4
CASSLSNNEQFF	-	TRBV5-5	TRBJ2-1
CASSLDSGTGYNEQFF	-	TRBV19	TRBJ2-1
CASSHPSGRGADTQYF	-	TRBV7-6	TRBJ2-3
CASSFEFPGELFF	-	TRBV28	TRBJ2-2
CASINPPGQATGELFF	-	TRBV6-2/TRBV6-3	TRBJ2-2
CASSQDNGNQPQHF	-	TRBV4-1	TRBJ1-5
CASSLYRAPNEKLFF	-	TRBV27	TRBJ1-4
CASSQDRVSNQPQHF	-	TRBV3-1	TRBJ1-5
CASSLSRDLNTEAFF	-	TRBV27	TRBJ1-1
CASSASRIWDGGYTF	-	TRBV9	TRBJ1-2
CASSGTGEAGNEQFF	-	TRBV12-3/TRBV12-4	TRBJ2-1
CASRSRQNYEQYF	-	TRBV11-3	TRBJ2-7
CSVIGAGEKLFF	-	TRBV29-1	TRBJ1-4